This TCR beta chain appears in the sequencing data of a study of CD8 T cells in ankylosing spondylitis. Broader study findings: What appeared characteristic of ankylosing spondylitis blood was a TCR beta motif of several highly homologous variants.

Turning to this clonotype: What it binds is not known.

CDR1 and CDR2 from the germline V gene are SGHRS and YFSETQ. The trim removed 9 bases at V and 2 bases at J, leaving 8 bases unmatched. This CDR3 spans 14 amino acids. TCRdb passed the 5' RACE reads through MiXCR, listing each CDR3 protein once. Of about 800,000 distinct CDR3 sequences in the sample, approximately 12% were seen once. The chain has TRBV5-1 and TRBJ2-3; 8 nucleotides line up with TRBD2. Sequenced material: blood, either unsorted or a sorted T cell fraction (not recorded which). This TCR came from a male donor with ankylosing spondylitis. The CDR3 sequence is CATSGGSNTDTQYF. The CDR3 nucleotides read TGCGCCACCTCGGGGGGGAGCAACACAGATACGCAGTATTTT.